Listed here are 27 T cell receptor beta chains from one sample, sequenced in a study of cytomegalovirus exposure and HLA in healthy donors. Some clones are missing from TCRdb's copy, which holds only in-frame ones; the method was immunoSEQ multiplex PCR. The table has 95,000 to 120,000 clones, approximately 95% seen once. The source material was PBMCs. The receptors shown here come from a woman aged 18-30 years in good health and CMV-seronegative.

This chain connects TRBV5-1 to TRBJ2-5, with D hard to call. Germline values: CDR1 SGHRS, CDR2 YFSETQ. V dropped 5 bases and J dropped 1 base, with 15 bases sitting between them. There are 15 residues in the CDR3. In nucleotides, the CDR3 is TGCGCCAGCAGTAATAGTTTCTACCCCCAAGAGACCCAGTACTTC. This sequence encodes CASSNSFYPQETQYF.

This rearrangement joins TRBV7-2 to TRBJ2-1; maybe TRBD2 (6 bases). Germline-derived CDR1 and CDR2 are SGHTA and FQGNSA. The V and J ends lost 4 bases and 7 bases respectively, with 14 bases between them. This CDR3 contains 14 residues. The CDR3 DNA reads as TGTGCCAGCAGCTCCCGGGACTCATATAATGAGCAGTTCTTC. Translation: CASSSRDSYNEQFF. The whole variable domain, remainder taken from reference TRBV7-2 and TRBJ2-1, is GAGVSQSPSNKVTEKGKDVELRCDPISGHTALYWYRQSLGQGLEFLIYFQGNSAPDKSGLPSDRFSAERTGGSVSTLTIQRTQQEDSAVYLCASSSRDSYNEQFFGPGTRLTVL.

This chain joins TRBV5-4 and TRBJ2-7; 7 nucleotides agree with TRBD2. Trimming at V came to 0 bases and at J to 3 bases, leaving 6 bases not matched to a gene. Per the germline V gene, CDR1 is SGHNT and CDR2 is YYREEE (reference sequence). This CDR3 has 15 residues. The CDR3 sequence: CASSLVGEGNYEQYF. CDR3 bases: TGTGCCAGCAGCTTGGTAGGGGAGGGGAACTACGAGCAGTACTTC.

The gene calls are TRBV27 and TRBJ1-6; 8 nucleotides align to TRBD1. CDR1 MNHEY and CDR2 SMNVEV come from the germline V gene (reference sequence). The CDR3 has 18 residues. The V gene end was trimmed by 9 bases and the J gene end by 7 bases; junction bases not matched to a gene: 20. The CDR3 region is CASPKPRTGITKNSPLHF. The CDR3 region has the DNA TGTGCCAGTCCAAAGCCCCGGACAGGGATCACCAAGAATTCACCCCTCCACTTT.

The rearrangement links TRBV4-3 to TRBJ2-6; a weak D match, TRBD1 (5 bases). CDR1 LGHNA and CDR2 YSLEER come from the germline V gene. The V gene lost 0 bases and the J gene lost 0 bases, with 9 bases spanning the gap. This CDR3 has 17 residues. The CDR3 DNA reads as TGCGCCAGCAGCCAAGATGGACAAAACTCTGGGGCCAACGTCCTGACTTTC. Translating it yields CASSQDGQNSGANVLTF.

The V call is TRBV6-5, the J call TRBJ1-2; tentatively, D is TRBD1 (6 bases). The CDR3 has 12 residues. CDR1 and CDR2 from the germline V gene are MNHEY and SVGAGI. Trimming took 7 bases from V and 7 from J, leaving 13 bases between them. This CDR3 is CASTSGVFGYTF. The CDR3 DNA reads TGTGCCAGCACCTCAGGGGTTTTTGGCTACACCTTC.

The chain combines TRBV6-6 with TRBJ2-7, with 12 bases lining up with TRBD2. CDR3 length: 16 residues. Per germline, CDR1 MNHNY and CDR2 SVGAGI (reference sequence). V lost 0 bases, J lost 7 bases, and 7 bases stayed unmatched. Here the CDR3 reads CASSYSTSGGRREQYF. The CDR3 DNA is TGTGCCAGCAGTTACTCGACTAGCGGGGGCCGCAGGGAGCAGTACTTC.

The chain employs TRBV15 and TRBJ1-6, with D unresolved. Germline V gene sequence: CDR1 LNHNV, CDR2 YYDKDF (reference sequence). Trimming stripped 5 bases from V and 1 base from J, with 12 bases between. This CDR3 region has 16 residues. The CDR3 reads CATSGYGRSYNSPLHF. The CDR3 DNA follows: TGTGCCACCAGCGGCTACGGGAGGTCCTATAATTCACCCCTCCACTTT.

The chain combines TRBV7-2 with TRBJ2-7; D might be TRBD2 (6 bases). This CDR3 contains 13 residues. The germline gives CDR1 SGHTA, CDR2 FQGNSA. The V end lost 2 bases, the J end lost 6 bases, and 11 bases lay between the germline ends. CDR3 sequence (DNA): TGTGCCAGCAGCTTATACGGCGGGGTCGAGCAGTACTTC. This encodes CASSLYGGVEQYF.

The chain joins TRBV6-6 to TRBJ2-3, with D possibly being TRBD1 (5 bases). The CDR3 extends over 15 amino acids. Trimming stripped 5 bases from V and 6 bases from J, with 18 bases between. From germline, CDR1 is MNHNY and CDR2 SVGAGI (reference sequence). The CDR3 here is CASSATEGLRDTQYF. CDR3 DNA: TGTGCCAGCAGTGCGACAGAAGGTCTGCGGGATACGCAGTATTTT.

The chain employs TRBV5-4 and TRBJ1-1; a possible D gene is TRBD1 (6 bases). There are 15 residues in the CDR3. Germline CDR1 is SGHNT and CDR2 is YYREEE (reference sequence). V was cut by 4 bases and J by 0 bases, with 13 bases left in between. The CDR3 sequence is CASSPFQGMNTEAFF. CDR3 bases: TGTGCCAGCAGCCCCTTTCAGGGGATGAACACTGAAGCTTTCTTT.

The chain's CDR3 is CASSFVEGWAPLHF. The CDR3 region has the DNA TGTGCCAGCAGTTTTGTGGAGGGCTGGGCACCCCTCCACTTT. The chain is built from TRBV28 and TRBJ1-6; unclear D gene. The germline CDR1 and CDR2 sequences are MDHEN and SYDVKM. There are 14 residues in the CDR3. With 3 bases removed from V and 11 bases from J, the gap between germline ends came to 14 bases.

This chain uses TRBV7-2 with TRBJ1-2; maybe TRBD1 (5 bases). The V gene's germline CDR1 is SGHTA and CDR2 FQGNSA. The CDR3 covers 15 residues. Trimming cost V 5 bases and J 4 bases, with 17 bases left between them. CDR3 region: CASSPVPEGAYGYTF. The CDR3 DNA follows: TGTGCCAGCAGCCCCGTTCCAGAAGGGGCCTATGGCTACACCTTC.

The genes are TRBV5-4 and TRBJ2-5, with 7 bases identical to TRBD2. V trimming: 5 bases; J trimming: 5 bases; junction bases outside the gene matches: 9. The V gene's germline CDR1 is SGHNT and CDR2 YYREEE (reference sequence). CDR3 length: 14 amino acids. DNA for the CDR3: TGTGCCAGCAGAGAAGCAGCGGGACGGGAGACCCAGTACTTC. Amino acid sequence: CASREAAGRETQYF.

The rearrangement uses TRBV30 and TRBJ2-7; 11 nucleotides line up with TRBD1. There are 16 residues in the CDR3. Trimming at V came to 0 bases and at J to 6 bases, leaving 10 bases not matched to a gene. The germline V gene has CDR1 GTSNPN and CDR2 SVGIG (reference sequence). CDR3 coding DNA: TGTGCCTGGAGTGTCCCTCTGGGACAGGGGGGAATCGAGCAGTACTTC. Protein product: CAWSVPLGQGGIEQYF.

The rearrangement joins TRBV5-6 to TRBJ2-5; D perhaps matches TRBD2 (5 bases). CDR1 and CDR2 from the germline V gene are SGHDT and YYEEEE. Between the trimmed V and J ends, which lost 7 bases and 5 bases, there was a span of 24 bases. The CDR3 is made up of 16 amino acids. The CDR3 DNA follows: TGTGCCAGCCATTGGTCTTCGGGGTGGGAGACGGAGACCCAGTACTTC. Its protein is CASHWSSGWETETQYF. The complete variable domain, with remaining parts taken from reference TRBV5-6 and TRBJ2-5, reads DAGVTQSPTHLIKTRGQQVTLRCSPKSGHDTVSWYQQALGQGPQFIFQYYEEEERQRGNFPDRFSGHQFPNYSSELNVNALLLGDSALYLCASHWSSGWETETQYFGPGTRLLVL.

The chain links TRBV28 to TRBJ2-1; a possible D gene is TRBD2 (6 bases). The germline V gene has CDR1 MDHEN and CDR2 SYDVKM. The V end was cut by 3 bases, the J end by 1 base, with 13 bases between. The CDR3 loop spans 16 amino acids. The CDR3 protein is CASSFGRLGSYNEQFF. The CDR3 region has the DNA TGTGCCAGCAGTTTCGGTCGACTAGGGTCCTACAATGAGCAGTTCTTC.

The chain recombines TRBV5-4 with TRBJ2-2; 12 bases are shared with TRBD2. In germline, CDR1 is SGHNT, CDR2 YYREEE (reference sequence). J lost 7 bases, V lost 3 bases, and 7 bases had no gene match. The CDR3 spans 16 residues. CDR3 coding DNA: TGTGCCAGCAGCTCGCACACTAGCGGGGGGAGCGGGGAGCTGTTTTTT. It specifies CASSSHTSGGSGELFF.

The V and J genes are TRBV30 and TRBJ2-4; a possible D gene is TRBD1 (6 bases). V was shortened by 3 bases and J by 1 base, with 10 bases between the two germline ends. This CDR3 has 14 amino acids. CDR1 is GTSNPN, CDR2 SVGIG, per germline (reference sequence). The CDR3 sequence: CAWSADRAKNIQYF. In nucleotides, the CDR3 is TGTGCCTGGAGCGCAGACAGGGCCAAAAACATTCAGTACTTC. The variable domain in full, completed from reference TRBV30 and TRBJ2-4, reads SQTIHQWPATLVQPVGSPLSLECTVEGTSNPNLYWYRQAAGRGLQLLFYSVGIGQISSEVPQNLSASRPQDRQFILSSKKLLLSDSGFYLCAWSADRAKNIQYFGAGTRLSVL.

The chain employs TRBV6-6 and TRBJ2-7, with TRBD2 matching over 11 bases. This CDR3 has 16 residues. The trim removed 0 bases at V and 3 bases at J, leaving 4 bases unmatched. The V gene's germline CDR1 is MNHNY and CDR2 SVGAGI (reference sequence). Here the CDR3 DNA reads TGTGCCAGCAGTTACTCGACTAGCGGGGTAGGCTACGAGCAGTACTTC. It is translated as CASSYSTSGVGYEQYF.

The rearrangement joins TRBV2 to TRBJ2-2; 7 bases match TRBD1. From germline, CDR1 is SNHLY and CDR2 FYNNEI. V was clipped by 10 bases and J by 1 base; unmatched bases: 3. There are 13 residues in the CDR3. The CDR3 sequence: CATRDRNTGELFF. As DNA, the CDR3 is TGTGCCACTCGGGACAGGAACACCGGGGAGCTGTTTTTT.

About this clone itself: The sample holds other DNA sequences that translate to the same CDR3. V is TRBV6-1 and J is TRBJ2-7; D may be TRBD2 (5 bases). The CDR3 extends over 13 amino acids. Germline loops: CDR1 MNHNS, CDR2 SASEGT. Trimming shortened V by 6 bases and J by 2 bases, and 11 bases separated the two germline ends. As DNA, the CDR3 is TGTGCCAGCAGGGGAGACCGGGCCTACGAGCAGTACTTC. Amino acids: CASRGDRAYEQYF.

The rearrangement uses TRBV27 and TRBJ1-6, with D possibly TRBD1 on 6 matching bases. CDR1 and CDR2 (germline): MNHEY, SMNVEV (reference sequence). This CDR3 has 14 amino acids. Trimming removed 3 bases from V and 7 bases from J, with 10 bases in between. CDR3 DNA: TGTGCCAGCAGTTTGACAGGAAACAATTCACCCCTCCACTTT. Protein sequence: CASSLTGNNSPLHF.

V usage is TRBV29-1 and J usage is TRBJ2-1; perhaps TRBD1 as D (6 bases). The germline gives CDR1 SQVTM, CDR2 ANQGSEA. Trimming cost V 5 bases and J 5 bases, with 10 bases left between them. This CDR3 is built from 12 residues. CDR3 in DNA: TGCAGCGTTTACAGGGCCAACAATGAGCAGTTCTTC. Translated: CSVYRANNEQFF.

This chain links TRBV5-6 with TRBJ2-7, with 8 bases identical to TRBD1. Germline V lookup: CDR1 SGHDT, CDR2 YYEEEE. This CDR3 contains 14 residues. After removal of 3 bases from V and 2 bases from J, the junction contained 4 bases not matched to a gene. The CDR3 nucleotides are TGTGCCAGCAGCTGGACAGGGACGACCTACGAGCAGTACTTC. It is translated as CASSWTGTTYEQYF.

The chain uses TRBV29-1 and TRBJ2-1; 12 nucleotides align to TRBD2. Germline V lookup: CDR1 SQVTM, CDR2 ANQGSEA. The ends lost 4 bases at V and 8 bases at J; junction bases unmatched: 6. CDR3 length equals 14 residues. In nucleotides, the CDR3 is TGCAGCGTTGTCCTAGCGGGGGGGTTCGATGAGCAGTTCTTC. Residues: CSVVLAGGFDEQFF.

V usage is TRBV5-4 and J usage is TRBJ1-2; 7 positions agree with TRBD1. CDR1 is SGHNT, CDR2 YYREEE, per germline (reference sequence). The CDR3 totals 14 residues. Germline trimming cut 3 bases from V and 2 bases from J; bases unmatched to any gene: 4. Here the CDR3 DNA reads TGTGCCAGCAGCTGGAGGGACAGCAACTATGGCTACACCTTC. This codes for CASSWRDSNYGYTF.